This TCR beta chain comes out of a study of T cell changes during pregnancy in multiple sclerosis. The CDR3 is 12 residues long. Per the germline V gene, CDR1 is SGHNT and CDR2 is YENEEA. With V trimmed by 1 base and J by 6 bases, 0 bases remained unmatched. Profiled with immunoSEQ multiplex PCR; TCRdb holds only in-frame clones, not every one. The table shows around 60,000 clones, with 90% to 95% occurring only once. Sequences were derived from CD8+ T cells from peripheral blood mononuclear cells, sampled in the third trimester of pregnancy. V gene TRBV11-3 combines with J gene TRBJ2-7; TRBD2 matches at 7 bases. This TCR came from a female donor with multiple sclerosis, enrolled in a pregnancy study. The CDR3 DNA sequence: TGTGCCAGCAGCTTAGGGACTAGCGAGCAGTACTTC. Residues: CASSLGTSEQYF.